These 11 T cell receptor beta chains share one sample of origin, sequenced in a study of identical twins. TCRdb reprocessed the 5' RACE reads with MiXCR, giving one entry per CDR3 protein. The repertoire holds about 550,000 distinct CDR3 sequences, with 20% to 25% as singletons. These data were also reused for a study on yellow fever vaccine responses in identical twins.

The sequencing sample was made of CD4+ T cells sorted from blood. The receptors originated from a woman aged 18 to 35 in good health.

V is TRBV12-5 and J is TRBJ2-7; 7 bases align to TRBD2. Germline CDR1 LGHNT, CDR2 FRNRAP. The V gene end was trimmed by 5 bases and the J gene end by 1 base; junction bases not matched to a gene: 5. CDR3 size: 14 residues. CDR3 protein: CASGLGTISYEQYF. The CDR3 region has the DNA TGTGCTAGTGGTCTCGGGACTATTTCCTACGAGCAGTACTTC. Complete variable domain (other parts from reference TRBV12-5 and TRBJ2-7): DARVTQTPRHKVTEMGQEVTMRCQPILGHNTVFWYRQTMMQGLELLAYFRNRAPLDDSGMPKDRFSAEMPDATLATLKIQPSEPRDSAVYFCASGLGTISYEQYFGPGTRLTVT.

The chain recombines TRBV12-3 or TRBV12-4 with TRBJ2-2; a possible D gene is TRBD1 (6 bases). The CDR3 covers 16 residues. Trimming removed 5 bases from V and 8 bases from J, with 21 bases in between. The CDR3 is CASSADRIRSRGELFF. The DNA for the CDR3 is TGTGCCAGCAGTGCCGACAGGATACGATCTCGAGGGGAGCTGTTTTTT.

The chain has TRBV14 and TRBJ2-1; TRBD2 matches at 8 bases. The V gene's germline CDR1 is SGHDN and CDR2 FVKESK. The CDR3 has 13 amino acids. Trimming at V came to 5 bases and at J to 9 bases, leaving 6 bases not matched to a gene. This chain's CDR3 is CASSVGGAGEQFF. CDR3 in DNA: TGTGCCAGCAGCGTCGGGGGGGCCGGTGAGCAGTTCTTC.

This clonotype was seen a handful of times. The rearrangement links TRBV12-3 or TRBV12-4 to TRBJ2-7, with TRBD2 matching over 9 bases. V was pared by 6 bases and J by 6 bases, with 12 bases of the junction left unmatched. The CDR3 has 15 residues. CDR3 bases: TGTGCCAGCAGCGGTGCCGGGGGACTAGCTTTCGAGCAGTACGTC. Protein product: CASSGAGGLAFEQYV.

The rearrangement links TRBV11-2 to TRBJ2-7; 9 bases fit TRBD1. Trimming took 1 base from V and 2 from J; bases not matched to a gene: 3. The CDR3 contains 15 residues. Germline CDR1 and CDR2: SGHAT and FQNNGV. CDR3: CASSLADRGPYEQYF. The DNA of the CDR3 is TGTGCCAGCAGCTTAGCGGACAGGGGTCCCTACGAGCAGTACTTC. Looking up the rest from reference TRBV11-2 and TRBJ2-7 gives the full variable domain: EAGVAQSPRYKIIEKRQSVAFWCNPISGHATLYWYQQILGQGPKLLIQFQNNGVVDDSQLPKDRFSAERLKGVDSTLKIQPAKLEDSAVYLCASSLADRGPYEQYFGPGTRLTVT.

The chain combines TRBV7-9 with TRBJ2-3; maybe TRBD1 (6 bases). CDR1 SEHNR and CDR2 FQNEAQ come from the germline V gene (reference sequence). This CDR3 region has 15 residues. V shed 4 bases and J shed 4 bases, with 15 bases lying between them. CDR3 in amino acids: CASSSIRGLSDTQYF. The CDR3 nucleotides read TGTGCCAGCAGCTCCATCAGGGGTTTGTCAGATACGCAGTATTTT.

The V gene is TRBV9, the J gene TRBJ1-6, with a possible D match to TRBD1 (5 bases). With 0 bases removed from V and 7 bases from J, the gap between germline ends came to 8 bases. Per the germline V gene, CDR1 is SGDLS and CDR2 is YYNGEE. There are 14 residues in the CDR3. The CDR3 nucleotides read TGTGCCAGCAGCGTAGGGGGCTCGAATTCACCCCTCCACTTT. Its translation is CASSVGGSNSPLHF.

This clonotype was seen more than once but under ten times. The chain is built from TRBV24-1 and TRBJ2-2; possibly TRBD1 for D (6 bases). V shed 4 bases and J shed 4 bases, with 15 bases lying between them. CDR1 and CDR2 from the germline V gene are KGHDR and SFDVKD. CDR3 length equals 16 residues. Written as DNA, the CDR3 is TGTGCCACCAGTGACCCGGGACACGCCGGCACCGGGGAGCTGTTTTTT. It yields the protein CATSDPGHAGTGELFF.

The chain carries TRBV4-1 and TRBJ2-7; D uncertain. Germline V gene sequence: CDR1 MGHRA, CDR2 YSYEKL. The CDR3 is 12 residues long. Deletions cut 3 bases from V and 4 bases from J, with 7 bases between. The CDR3 DNA reads as TGCGCCAGCAGCCACGGACCATACGAGCAGTACTTC. Protein sequence: CASSHGPYEQYF.

This chain connects TRBV20-1 to TRBJ1-5; D is unresolved. From germline, CDR1 is DFQATT and CDR2 SNEGSKA (reference sequence). The CDR3 is 16 amino acids. Trimming shortened V by 3 bases and J by 2 bases, and 17 bases separated the two germline ends. The CDR3 sequence: CSARSRPSSGNQPQHF. CDR3 nucleotides: TGCAGTGCTAGGTCACGACCCTCAAGTGGCAATCAGCCCCAGCATTTT.

The CDR3 reads CASSFRGQGTPRNTEAFF. The CDR3 nucleotides are TGCGCCAGCAGCTTTAGAGGACAGGGAACTCCCAGAAACACTGAAGCTTTCTTT. The J gene is TRBJ1-1, the V gene TRBV5-1; 8 bases match TRBD1. This CDR3 spans 18 amino acids. J lost 2 bases, V lost 2 bases, and 14 bases had no gene match. Germline V gives CDR1 SGHRS, CDR2 YFSETQ.